Sequencing of this T cell receptor (beta chain) was carried out in a study of blood T cell repertoires in COVID-19. Overall study: Sites in the United States, Italy and Spain provided acute and convalescent COVID-19 samples.

Sequencing was performed with immunoSEQ multiplex PCR; in TCRdb, only in-frame clones are kept and a portion is missing. Found here are approximately 200,000 clones, roughly nine tenths of them singletons; the top ten hold 1.5% to 2%. Sequences were obtained from peripheral blood. The clonotype originates from a man aged 40-49 years with active or convalescent COVID-19.

CDR3 sequence: CARSLACGGPWNEQYF. The CDR3 nucleotides read TGTGCCAGAAGCTTGGCCTGCGGGGGCCCCTGGAACGAGCAGTACTTC. V usage is TRBV5-3 and J usage is TRBJ2-7; a possible D gene is TRBD2 (7 bases). TRBV5-3 is marked as an open reading frame, function uncertain. Trimming took off 0 bases at V and 5 bases at J, with 18 bases between the two ends. The CDR3 is made up of 16 amino acids.